The present TCR beta chain was sequenced within a study of T cell responses to AZD1222 COVID-19 vaccine. Study-wide results and caveats: As reported, nearly half of all spike-specific TCRs target variant regions that are unmutated. The study identified only six AZD1222 recipients as seropositive at baseline. Regions 160-218 and 743-854 held dominance among vaccine-associated CD4 TCRs, which spanned spike.

About this clone: Its antigen is not identified.

Profiling relied on immunoSEQ multiplex PCR, and the TCRdb table lists in-frame clones only, not all of them. The table records around 130,000 clones, roughly 93% of them present only once. Deletions cut 9 bases from V and 4 bases from J, with 13 bases between. CDR1 and CDR2 (germline): SGHAT, FQNNGV. This CDR3 has 13 residues. The chain joins TRBV11-2 to TRBJ1-3; D is possibly TRBD1 (5 bases). The receptor was isolated from an adult in good health. This material consisted of peripheral blood, taken on day 0 of AZD1222 vaccination. The chain's CDR3 is CASRLGAGNTIYF. DNA for the CDR3: TGTGCCAGTCGACTCGGGGCAGGAAACACCATATATTTT.